The 20 T cell receptor beta chains reported below all come from one sample, sequenced in a study of T cell repertoires in cytomegalovirus infection. One entry per CDR3 protein, called by TCRdb with MiXCR from the reads. The data contain 60,000 to 75,000 distinct CDR3 sequences, less than 30% of them singletons. These receptors are not linked to any known antigen. The sample consisted of CD8+ T cells from cultured PBMCs, taken from culture after CMV antigen stimulation. All receptors derive from a human donor in good health (CMV status not recorded). Some clones in this sample may be carry-over from other donors' samples.

V is TRBV7-9 and J is TRBJ1-2; the D gene is possibly TRBD1 (5 bases). The CDR3 has 22 amino acids. V lost 7 bases to trimming and J lost 2 bases, with 38 bases between them. Germline V gene lookup returns CDR1 SEHNR and CDR2 FQNEAQ (reference sequence). The chain's CDR3 is CASTTRGERTSTVYPLNYGYTF. The CDR3 DNA reads as TGTGCCAGCACCACGCGGGGCGAGAGAACTTCAACTGTTTACCCATTAAACTATGGCTACACCTTC.

The chain joins TRBV29-1 to TRBJ1-1; 12 bases line up with TRBD1. There are 14 residues in the CDR3. V was clipped by 7 bases and J by 12 bases; unmatched bases: 15. Germline V CDR1 and CDR2: SQVTM, ANQGSEA. The CDR3 region is CSALEGQGAIESFF. CDR3 nucleotide sequence: TGCAGCGCCCTTGAGGGACAGGGGGCTATTGAGTCTTTCTTT.

V gene TRBV7-2 combines with J gene TRBJ1-1; D might be TRBD1 (5 bases). Trimming cost V 6 bases and J 7 bases, with 15 bases left between them. The germline V gene encodes CDR1 SGHTA and CDR2 FQGNSA. CDR3 size: 13 residues. CDR3 DNA: TGTGCCAGCAGTTTGAACGGACACCTTGAAGCTTTCTTT. It encodes CASSLNGHLEAFF.

The rearrangement links TRBV20-1 to TRBJ2-3, with 13 bases fitting TRBD2. The CDR3 has 14 residues. J was trimmed by 3 bases and V by 5 bases; bases with no gene match: 2. The germline V gene has CDR1 DFQATT and CDR2 SNEGSKA (reference sequence). This CDR3 is CSAGLAGETDTQYF. In DNA, the CDR3 is TGCAGTGCTGGACTAGCGGGAGAAACAGATACGCAGTATTTT.

Many counts were recorded for this clonotype. V is TRBV20-1 and J is TRBJ1-2; possible D gene TRBD1, 5 bases. Germline lookup yields CDR1 DFQATT and CDR2 SNEGSKA (reference sequence). CDR3 length equals 12 residues. Trimming took 5 bases from V and 2 from J, leaving 9 bases between them. The CDR3 nucleotides read TGCAGTGCTCCGGGGCGCAACTATGGCTACACCTTC. Protein: CSAPGRNYGYTF.

V and J are TRBV5-1 and TRBJ2-1, with a tentative D call TRBD2 (6 bases). CDR3 length equals 14 residues. The germline gives CDR1 SGHRS, CDR2 YFSETQ. Trimming stripped 4 bases from V and 5 bases from J, with 13 bases between. CDR3 coding DNA: TGCGCCAGCAGCGGGGCGGGGCCCGACAATGAGCAGTTCTTC. Translating it yields CASSGAGPDNEQFF. Based on the CDR3 plus reference TRBV5-1 and TRBJ2-1, the full variable domain is KAGVTQTPRYLIKTRGQQVTLSCSPISGHRSVSWYQQTPGQGLQFLFEYFSETQRNKGNFPGRFSGRQFSNSRSEMNVSTLELGDSALYLCASSGAGPDNEQFFGPGTRLTVL.

This clonotype has just a few counts. The rearrangement links TRBV30 to TRBJ1-5; TRBD1 might be the D (6 bases). This CDR3 region has 13 residues. Germline assignment: CDR1 GTSNPN and CDR2 SVGIG (reference sequence). V lost 1 base and J 4 bases, leaving 8 bases between the germline ends. CDR3 bases: TGTGCCTGGAGTGAAGGGGGAAATCAGCCCCAGCATTTT. Translated, it gives CAWSEGGNQPQHF.

The chain uses TRBV25-1 and TRBJ2-7, with TRBD1 matching 8 bases. The V gene end was trimmed by 10 bases and the J gene end by 6 bases; junction bases not matched to a gene: 8. Germline V gives CDR1 MGHDK, CDR2 SYGVNS. The CDR3 is 12 amino acids. CDR3 nucleotides: TGTGCCACCTCGGACAGGGCTCGCGAGCAGTACTTC. Its translation: CATSDRAREQYF.

The rearrangement joins TRBV20-1 to TRBJ2-1; perhaps TRBD2 as D (7 bases). Looked up from germline, CDR1 is DFQATT and CDR2 is SNEGSKA (reference sequence). The CDR3 totals 16 residues. The V end was cut by 1 base, the J end by 4 bases, with 17 bases between. CDR3: CSARGGGAHQYNEQFF. The CDR3 DNA sequence: TGCAGTGCTAGAGGGGGGGGGGCCCACCAATACAATGAGCAGTTCTTC.

This clonotype was seen a handful of times. The chain carries TRBV4-3 and TRBJ1-2; unclear D gene. The germline CDR1 and CDR2 sequences are LGHNA and YSLEER. The V end was cut by 0 bases, the J end by 8 bases, with 19 bases between. The CDR3 runs 16 residues. This chain's CDR3 is CASSQDRGDSWRGYTF. The DNA of the CDR3 is TGCGCCAGCAGCCAAGATCGTGGCGACTCTTGGAGAGGCTACACCTTC.

This clonotype was found a few times. This sequence joins TRBV20-1 and TRBJ2-7, with no clear D. The CDR3 runs to 12 residues. Germline V CDR1 and CDR2: DFQATT, SNEGSKA (reference sequence). V lost 4 bases to trimming and J lost 4 bases, with 11 bases between them. DNA for the CDR3: TGCAGTGCTACAAAAGCATGGTACGAGCAGTACTTC. Translated: CSATKAWYEQYF.

This clonotype was counted at least ten times. The chain carries TRBV7-6 and TRBJ2-5, with D perhaps matching TRBD1 or TRBD2 (5 bases each). The V and J ends lost 10 bases and 2 bases respectively, with 11 bases between them. CDR3 length: 12 amino acids. Germline CDR1 reads SGHVS; CDR2 reads FNYEAQ. CDR3 amino acids: CAIRDVQETQYF. DNA for the CDR3: TGTGCCATAAGGGACGTTCAAGAGACCCAGTACTTC. Full variable domain (rest looked up from reference TRBV7-6 and TRBJ2-5): GAGVSQSPRYKVTKRGQDVALRCDPISGHVSLYWYRQALGQGPEFLTYFNYEAQQDKSGLPNDRFSAERPEGSISTLTIQRTEQRDSAMYRCAIRDVQETQYFGPGTRLLVL.

This clonotype was observed a handful of times. The gene calls are TRBV6-6 and TRBJ1-1; 10 bases are a match to TRBD1. This CDR3 has 14 residues. V shed 5 bases and J 6 bases; nucleotides not matched to a gene: 6. Germline values: CDR1 MNHNY, CDR2 SVGAGI (reference sequence). In nucleotides, the CDR3 is TGTGCCAGCAGTGATATGACAGGGGGCTCTGAAGCTTTCTTT. Its protein is CASSDMTGGSEAFF.

This clonotype has a count of ten or more. The chain uses TRBV12-3 or TRBV12-4 and TRBJ1-5; no firm D call. CDR3 length: 15 amino acids. V lost 3 bases and J lost 1, with 10 bases in between. The CDR3 loop reads CASSFSPRSNQPQHF. DNA for the CDR3: TGTGCCAGCAGTTTTTCCCCCAGGAGCAATCAGCCCCAGCATTTT.

The genes are TRBV7-6 and TRBJ2-1; D might be TRBD1 (6 bases). Per germline, CDR1 SGHVS and CDR2 FNYEAQ. The ends were cut back, 5 bases at V and 9 bases at J, with 11 bases in the middle. The CDR3 has 12 residues. The CDR3 DNA sequence: TGTGCCAGCAGCCAGACAGGCATTGAGCAGTTCTTC. It translates to CASSQTGIEQFF.

The chain carries TRBV5-1 and TRBJ2-2, with unresolved D. The CDR3 sequence is 13 residues long. Trimming took off 1 base at V and 6 bases at J, with 7 bases between the two ends. Germline V lookup: CDR1 SGHRS, CDR2 YFSETQ. The CDR3 spells CASSLLGPGELFF. Here the CDR3 DNA reads TGCGCCAGCAGCTTGTTAGGTCCCGGGGAGCTGTTTTTT.

This clonotype occurred many times. The J gene is TRBJ2-7, the V gene TRBV7-2; 9 bases agree with TRBD2. The CDR3 covers 18 residues. Germline CDR1 SGHTA, CDR2 FQGNSA. The trim removed 0 bases at V and 0 bases at J, leaving 9 bases unmatched. The chain's CDR3 is CASSLARTSASSSYEQYF. The CDR3 nucleotides read TGTGCCAGCAGCTTAGCGCGGACTAGCGCATCGAGCTCCTACGAGCAGTACTTC.

The rearrangement uses TRBV19 and TRBJ1-6; D might be TRBD1 (5 bases). Trimming removed 4 bases at V and 10 bases at J, with 11 bases between. This CDR3 is 13 amino acids long. The germline V gene has CDR1 LNHDA and CDR2 SQIVND (reference sequence). The CDR3 sequence is CASSTGTGSPLHF. The DNA for the CDR3 is TGTGCCAGTAGTACCGGGACCGGGTCACCCCTCCACTTT.

J is TRBJ2-2 and V is TRBV2; 8 positions match TRBD1. Germline values: CDR1 SNHLY, CDR2 FYNNEI. Unmatched junction bases numbered 4, after V lost 3 bases and J lost 7 bases. This CDR3 is built from 14 residues. The CDR3 DNA follows: TGTGCCAGCAGTGACCGACAGGGGCACGGGGAGCTGTTTTTT. Translating it yields CASSDRQGHGELFF.

This clonotype has ten or more counts. This chain joins TRBV25-1 and TRBJ1-5; the D is unclear. Trimming removed 10 bases from V and 2 bases from J, with 15 bases in between. Germline CDR1 and CDR2: MGHDK and SYGVNS. The CDR3 runs to 14 residues. The CDR3 is CANSHAEGNQPQHF. In nucleotides, the CDR3 is TGTGCCAACTCCCACGCCGAGGGCAATCAGCCCCAGCATTTT. Full variable domain (rest looked up from reference TRBV25-1 and TRBJ1-5): EADIYQTPRYLVIGTGKKITLECSQTMGHDKMYWYQQDPGMELHLIHYSYGVNSTEKGDLSSESTVSRIRTEHFPLTLESARPSHTSQYLCANSHAEGNQPQHFGDGTRLSIL.